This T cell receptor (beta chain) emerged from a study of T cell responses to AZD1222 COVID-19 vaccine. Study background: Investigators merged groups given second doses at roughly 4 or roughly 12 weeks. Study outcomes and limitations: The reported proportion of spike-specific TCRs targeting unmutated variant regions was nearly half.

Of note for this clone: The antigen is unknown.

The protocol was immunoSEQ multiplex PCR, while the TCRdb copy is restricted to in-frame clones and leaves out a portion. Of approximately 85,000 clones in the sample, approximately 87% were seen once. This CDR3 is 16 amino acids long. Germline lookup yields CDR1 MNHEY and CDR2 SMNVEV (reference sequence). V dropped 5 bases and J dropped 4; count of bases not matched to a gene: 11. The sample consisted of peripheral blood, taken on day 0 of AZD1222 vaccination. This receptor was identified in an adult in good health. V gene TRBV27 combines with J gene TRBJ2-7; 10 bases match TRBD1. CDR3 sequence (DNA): TGTGCCAGCAGTCCTACCTGGGACAGGGGAGAGTACGAGCAGTACTTC. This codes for CASSPTWDRGEYEQYF.